Included here is one T cell receptor beta chain sequence, with context. Its cognate antigen is unknown. The ends lost 6 bases at V and 6 bases at J; junction bases unmatched: 9. From germline, CDR1 is LNHDA and CDR2 SQIVND (reference sequence). This CDR3 spans 15 amino acids. This sample stems from a study of T cell responses to AZD1222 COVID-19 vaccine. Study-wide findings and caveats: Donor demographics were predominantly white British with a female majority; clonal diversity may be underestimated. Spike-wide coverage was observed for vaccine-associated CD4 TCRs, with dominant responses at 160-218 and 743-854.

Sequenced by immunoSEQ multiplex PCR; TCRdb stores in-frame clones only, minus some. The table lists under 100,000 clones, over 85% of them singletons. Sequenced material: peripheral blood, taken 28 days after the second AZD1222 dose. This chain joins TRBV19 and TRBJ2-3; 10 nucleotides agree with TRBD1. This clonotype originated in an adult who received the AZD1222 COVID-19 vaccine. This CDR3 reads CASSDSGTGVDTQYF. CDR3 in DNA: TGTGCCAGTAGCGATTCCGGGACAGGGGTTGATACGCAGTATTTT.